Listed here are 12 T cell receptor beta chains from one sample, sequenced in a study of blood T cell repertoires in COVID-19. The repertoire was sequenced with immunoSEQ multiplex PCR; TCRdb's copy has only in-frame clones and lacks some. The data show fewer than 200,000 clones, 80% to 90% seen once. Input material: peripheral blood. The receptors originated from a man aged 35-49 years who had recovered from COVID-19.

This clone has just a few counts. The chain carries TRBV6-5 and TRBJ2-3, with D maybe TRBD2 (5 bases). The ends were cut back, 3 bases at V and 4 bases at J, with 14 bases in the middle. The CDR3 totals 15 residues. The V gene's germline CDR1 is MNHEY and CDR2 SVGAGI. CDR3 residues: CASSYEGRGPDTQYF. In DNA, the CDR3 is TGTGCCAGCAGTTATGAGGGCCGGGGTCCAGATACGCAGTATTTT.

The J gene is TRBJ2-7, the V gene TRBV28; D is unresolved. This CDR3 comprises 12 residues. The V end lost 5 bases, the J end lost 5 bases, and 10 bases lay between the germline ends. The germline CDR1 and CDR2 sequences are MDHEN and SYDVKM. The CDR3 spells CASSPGPDEQYF. CDR3 coding DNA: TGTGCCAGCAGTCCAGGCCCCGACGAGCAGTACTTC.

This clone has only a few counts. CDR3 coding DNA: TGTGCCATCAGAGCGGGACAGGGGAACAATGAGCAGTTCTTC. Translation: CAIRAGQGNNEQFF. The chain couples TRBV10-3 to TRBJ2-1; 10 positions match TRBD1. CDR3 length: 14 amino acids. Looked up from germline, CDR1 is ENHRY and CDR2 is SYGVKD. V lost 6 bases, J lost 5 bases, and 4 bases stayed unmatched.

The chain combines TRBV6-1 with TRBJ2-7; 10 bases are shared with TRBD1. Per germline, CDR1 MNHNS and CDR2 SASEGT. Unmatched junction bases numbered 5, after V lost 7 bases and J lost 2 bases. There are 14 residues in the CDR3. The CDR3 DNA reads TGTGCCAGCAATCCGGGACAGGGGACCTACGAGCAGTACTTC. Translated, it gives CASNPGQGTYEQYF.

On this clone: Other DNA sequences from this sample encode an identical CDR3 as well. The chain joins TRBV28 to TRBJ2-7, with a weak D call TRBD2 (6 bases). Between the trimmed V and J ends, which lost 2 bases and 4 bases, there was a span of 9 bases. CDR1 is MDHEN, CDR2 SYDVKM, per germline. The length of the CDR3 is 13 residues. The CDR3 DNA reads TGTGCCAGCAGTTTAGGGACTTTTTACGAGCAGTACTTC. Its protein is CASSLGTFYEQYF.

J is TRBJ2-1 and V is TRBV7-9; 14 bases agree with TRBD2. Trimming took 1 base from V and 4 from J; bases not matched to a gene: 6. Per the germline V gene, CDR1 is SEHNR and CDR2 is FQNEAQ (reference sequence). This CDR3 comprises 18 residues. DNA for the CDR3: TGTGCCAGCAGCTTAGGACTAGCGGGAGGGCCTGGGTACAATGAGCAGTTCTTC. It codes for CASSLGLAGGPGYNEQFF. Together with reference TRBV7-9 and TRBJ2-1, the CDR3 gives the full variable domain: DTGVSQNPRHKITKRGQNVTFRCDPISEHNRLYWYRQTLGQGPEFLTYFQNEAQLEKSRLLSDRFSAERPKGSFSTLEIQRTEQGDSAMYLCASSLGLAGGPGYNEQFFGPGTRLTVL.

The chain joins TRBV5-6 to TRBJ1-3, with 7 bases fitting TRBD1. Germline V gene sequence: CDR1 SGHDT, CDR2 YYEEEE. The CDR3 has 13 amino acids. V trimming: 5 bases; J trimming: 8 bases; junction bases outside the gene matches: 7. Written as DNA, the CDR3 is TGTGCCAGCAGGGAGACAGGGAGACACACCATATATTTT. Amino acids: CASRETGRHTIYF.

The CDR3 region has the DNA TGCGCCAGCAGCCAAGAAGGGACAGGGGGTGCCGAGCAGTACTTC. This gives the protein CASSQEGTGGAEQYF. This chain joins TRBV4-3 and TRBJ2-7; 11 positions match TRBD1. V dropped 0 bases and J dropped 6; count of bases not matched to a gene: 4. Germline CDR1 is LGHNA and CDR2 is YSLEER. The CDR3 length is 15 residues.

CDR3 bases: TGTGCCAGCAGCCGATCCGGACAGGTGAATTCACCCCTCCACTTT. As protein: CASSRSGQVNSPLHF. The chain employs TRBV5-6 and TRBJ1-6, with 7 bases fitting TRBD1. Germline V gene lookup returns CDR1 SGHDT and CDR2 YYEEEE. Germline trimming cut 4 bases from V and 7 bases from J; bases unmatched to any gene: 8. The CDR3 has 15 amino acids.

The rearrangement links TRBV7-6 to TRBJ1-4; the D gene is possibly TRBD1 (5 bases). This CDR3 has 15 residues. CDR1 is SGHVS, CDR2 FNYEAQ, per germline. Deletions cut 5 bases from V and 0 bases from J, with 10 bases between. CDR3 in DNA: TGTGCCAGCAGCCCGACGACAGCAACTAATGAAAAACTGTTTTTT. This codes for CASSPTTATNEKLFF.

This chain links TRBV11-2 with TRBJ2-7; D is unclear. Trimming removed 0 bases from V and 2 bases from J, with 11 bases in between. The CDR3 runs to 15 residues. The germline V gene has CDR1 SGHAT and CDR2 FQNNGV. Here the CDR3 DNA reads TGTGCCAGCAGCTTAGAGGCGACTGGCCCCTACGAGCAGTACTTC. Translated, it gives CASSLEATGPYEQYF.

This rearrangement joins TRBV28 to TRBJ1-1; 8 bases map to TRBD1. The CDR3 totals 15 residues. With V trimmed by 5 bases and J by 3 bases, 8 bases remained unmatched. CDR1 is MDHEN, CDR2 SYDVKM, per germline. CDR3 DNA sequence: TGTGCCAGCAGTAGGACAGGGAAGGGGGACACTGAAGCTTTCTTT. This encodes CASSRTGKGDTEAFF.